This passage covers 10 T cell receptor beta chains from one sample sequenced in a study of T cell responses to AZD1222 COVID-19 vaccine. The assay was immunoSEQ multiplex PCR, and TCRdb's table has in-frame clones only and misses some. The sample carries about 120,000 clones, approximately 90% recorded once. The material was peripheral blood, obtained 28 days after the second AZD1222 dose. Source of these receptors: an adult who received the AZD1222 COVID-19 vaccine.

The V and J genes are TRBV7-3 and TRBJ1-1; D is undetermined. Trimming shortened V by 1 base and J by 0 bases, and 6 bases separated the two germline ends. The CDR3 is made up of 14 amino acids. Per the germline V gene, CDR1 is SGHTA and CDR2 is FQGTGA. The CDR3 sequence: CASSLNSLNTEAFF. As DNA, the CDR3 is TGTGCCAGCAGCTTAAACAGCCTGAACACTGAAGCTTTCTTT.

The chain is built from TRBV6-5 and TRBJ1-5; a possible D gene is TRBD1 (6 bases). The germline V and J ends were trimmed by 0 bases and 2 bases, with 11 bases remaining between them. Germline-derived CDR1 and CDR2 are MNHEY and SVGAGI. The CDR3 runs to 16 residues. The CDR3 sequence is CASSYSRQEGNQPQHF. The CDR3 bases are TGTGCCAGCAGTTACTCGCGACAGGAAGGCAATCAGCCCCAGCATTTT.

The chain has TRBV9 and TRBJ1-1; D remains ambiguous. The CDR3 length is 14 residues. V dropped 2 bases and J dropped 0 bases, with 8 bases sitting between them. Germline CDR1 and CDR2: SGDLS and YYNGEE. CDR3 in amino acids: CASSVIGMNTEAFF. DNA of the CDR3: TGTGCCAGCAGCGTTATCGGGATGAACACTGAAGCTTTCTTT.

This clone appeared a single time. The rearrangement joins TRBV28 to TRBJ1-4; D call uncertain. The CDR3 is made up of 11 amino acids. Germline V lookup: CDR1 MDHEN, CDR2 SYDVKM. V gave up 2 bases and J gave up 14 bases, with 9 bases separating them. The CDR3 sequence is CASSLGPGLFF. CDR3 DNA: TGTGCCAGCAGTTTAGGGCCGGGCCTGTTTTTT.

This clone has a single count. The V and J genes are TRBV6-1 and TRBJ1-5; 9 bases are shared with TRBD1. Trimming took 1 base from V and 3 from J; bases not matched to a gene: 4. This CDR3 is built from 16 residues. Germline values: CDR1 MNHNS, CDR2 SASEGT. The CDR3 region is CASSEVGQGINQPQHF. For the CDR3, the DNA is TGTGCCAGCAGTGAAGTCGGACAGGGGATCAATCAGCCCCAGCATTTT.

The table lists this clone with a few counts. The rearrangement uses TRBV7-9 and TRBJ2-7, with TRBD1 matching 7 bases. Losses at the gene ends were 4 bases for V and 7 bases for J; bases not matched to a gene: 7. Germline assignment: CDR1 SEHNR and CDR2 FQNEAQ (reference sequence). This CDR3 region has 13 residues. In DNA, the CDR3 is TGTGCCAGCAGCTCGTACAAGGACAGGGAGCAGTACTTC. As protein: CASSSYKDREQYF. The full variable domain, with the rest looked up from reference TRBV7-9 and TRBJ2-7, is DTGVSQNPRHKITKRGQNVTFRCDPISEHNRLYWYRQTLGQGPEFLTYFQNEAQLEKSRLLSDRFSAERPKGSFSTLEIQRTEQGDSAMYLCASSSYKDREQYFGPGTRLTVT.

Comment on this clone: This sample also contains other DNA sequences that code for the same CDR3. The chain is built from TRBV12-3 or TRBV12-4 and TRBJ1-1; the D is unclear. CDR3 length: 13 amino acids. Between the trimmed V and J ends, which lost 5 bases and 3 bases, there was a span of 10 bases. As DNA, the CDR3 is TGTGCCAGCAGTCTAGGACGTTACACTGAAGCTTTCTTT. Protein product: CASSLGRYTEAFF.

V gene TRBV5-6 combines with J gene TRBJ1-4, with 7 bases matching TRBD1. Germline CDR1 is SGHDT and CDR2 is YYEEEE. After removal of 0 bases from V and 5 bases from J, the junction contained 4 bases not matched to a gene. The CDR3 spans 15 residues. CDR3 DNA: TGTGCCAGCAGCTTGGAGGGGACAGCAAATGAAAAACTGTTTTTT. It yields the protein CASSLEGTANEKLFF. The variable domain in full, completed from reference TRBV5-6 and TRBJ1-4, reads DAGVTQSPTHLIKTRGQQVTLRCSPKSGHDTVSWYQQALGQGPQFIFQYYEEEERQRGNFPDRFSGHQFPNYSSELNVNALLLGDSALYLCASSLEGTANEKLFFGSGTQLSVL.

V is TRBV7-2 and J is TRBJ1-2; D gene uncertain. Between the trimmed V and J ends, which lost 2 bases and 6 bases, there was a span of 7 bases. CDR1 and CDR2 from the germline V gene are SGHTA and FQGNSA. There are 12 residues in the CDR3. The CDR3, as DNA: TGTGCCAGCAGCTTATTCGCGGATGGCTACACCTTC. Its translation: CASSLFADGYTF. Based on the CDR3 plus reference TRBV7-2 and TRBJ1-2, the full variable domain is GAGVSQSPSNKVTEKGKDVELRCDPISGHTALYWYRQSLGQGLEFLIYFQGNSAPDKSGLPSDRFSAERTGGSVSTLTIQRTQQEDSAVYLCASSLFADGYTFGSGTRLTVV.

This clone was counted a single time. The gene calls are TRBV10-1 and TRBJ2-3, with 10 bases identical to TRBD2. The CDR3 totals 17 residues. The J segment lost 0 bases and the V segment lost 2 bases, leaving 5 bases of the junction unmatched. Looked up from germline, CDR1 is WNHNN and CDR2 is SYGVQD (reference sequence). CDR3 coding DNA: TGCGCCAGCAGTGAGAAGCAGCGGGGGGGAAGCACAGATACGCAGTATTTT. Protein sequence: CASSEKQRGGSTDTQYF.